This T cell receptor beta chain is from a study of blood T cell repertoires in COVID-19 (dated by TCRdb to 2020 to 2022). About the investigation overall: The collaborator samples originated in the United States, Italy and Spain and spanned the acute and convalescent phases of COVID-19. The material from the prospective study consisted of cDNA or gDNA derived from T cells, B-cell-depleted T cells, or PBMCs. The dataset comprised deeply sampled blood TCRbeta repertoires from subjects exposed to, actively infected with, or recovered from COVID-19. The repertoires were made available in a free public database intended to serve as a resource for research on the immune response to SARS-CoV-2. Samples were obtained from the ongoing ImmuneRACE study (first 160 participants) and from 950 to 1,500 subjects provided by 6 global collaborators. Sample metadata almost always included a de-identified subject ID, COVID-19 status, age in years and sex. HLA class I and class II types, where available, came from metadata supplied by the sample provider rather than from assay-based typing. Results and caveats for the whole study, not just this receptor: Clinical and demographic metadata were provided uncurated, with the amount varying by source and participant.

V lost 4 bases and J lost 0 bases, and the count of bases not matched to a germline gene is 3. CDR1 and CDR2 (SGDLS, YYNGEE) derive from the germline V gene. The CDR3 numbers 15 residues from cysteine through phenylalanine. Of the read, only the CDR3 DNA is kept; its 45 bases are in frame from base 1. Each collaborating institution followed its own protocols to collect whole blood in K2EDTA tubes. For TCRbeta analysis, collaborators shipped samples as frozen whole blood, isolated PBMCs, or DNA extracted from either of those sample types. TCRbeta CDR3 regions were amplified from genomic DNA by means of the immunoSEQ Assay, a bias-controlled multiplex PCR. Processing in the source paper ran as follows. Within the assay, amplification of reference gene primers was used to estimate how many nucleated cells each sample contained. To quantify the absolute abundance of each unique TCRbeta CDR3 rearrangement, sequence reads were collapsed and filtered. Productive Simpson clonality was computed per sample as the square root of Simpson's diversity index over productive rearrangements. This is the immuneACCESS table as TCRdb keeps it, with only in-frame sequences that have V and J called. A part of the clones is gone; compared with another copy, unresolved V genes explain less than half, and the rest is unexplained. The V and J calls and clone size come from that table; D and trimming were worked out from the DNA. This sample has about 120,000 clones in its table, and 85% to 90% of those were observed once. Of the sample, about 2% is held by the ten largest clones.

Concerning this clone: The clone's antigen remains unknown. Base-call qualities are not available, and no considerably larger clone is one nucleotide away.

What was sequenced was peripheral blood. This sequence originates from a woman aged 50 to 60 with acute or convalescent COVID-19. The rearranged segments are TRBV9 and TRBJ2-1; the junction holds 8 bases that match TRBD2. For the CDR3, the sequence is CASSTSGSSYNEQFF. The nucleotide sequence reads TGTGCCAGCAGCACTAGCGGTAGCTCCTACAATGAGCAGTTCTTC.